Listed here are 4 T cell receptor beta chains from one sample, sequenced in a study of blood T cell repertoires in COVID-19. Profiling relied on immunoSEQ multiplex PCR, and the TCRdb table lists in-frame clones only, not all of them. The sample has some 200,000 clones, under 90% seen once. Sample: peripheral blood. These receptors were collected from a man older than 75 with acute or convalescent COVID-19.

The chain is built from TRBV4-1 and TRBJ2-2; D is ambiguous. CDR1 and CDR2 from the germline V gene are MGHRA and YSYEKL. This CDR3 spans 13 amino acids. V dropped 1 base and J dropped 4 bases, with 4 bases sitting between them. CDR3 sequence reads: CASSQVFTGELFF. CDR3 nucleotide sequence: TGCGCCAGCAGCCAAGTATTCACCGGGGAGCTGTTTTTT.

The rearrangement joins TRBV6-5 to TRBJ1-2; 8 bases are a match to TRBD1. The CDR3 spans 14 residues. Germline V gene data show CDR1 as MNHEY and CDR2 as SVGAGI. J gave up 3 bases and V 6 bases, and 6 bases lay outside the gene matches. The CDR3: CASRMTGEDYGYTF. CDR3 nucleotide sequence: TGTGCCAGCAGAATGACAGGGGAAGACTATGGCTACACCTTC.

This clone has only one observation. The rearrangement uses TRBV7-6 and TRBJ2-1, with 7 bases that match TRBD2. This CDR3 spans 18 amino acids. Losses at the gene ends were 1 base for V and 2 bases for J; bases not matched to a gene: 11. Germline CDR1 and CDR2: SGHVS and FNYEAQ. CDR3 coding DNA: TGTGCCAGCAGCTTAGTGGGAGGGGCTAGGGGTGCCTACAATGAGCAGTTCTTC. Protein product: CASSLVGGARGAYNEQFF.

Only one count was recorded for this clone. The rearrangement links TRBV15 to TRBJ1-6; tentative D call: TRBD1 (5 bases). The CDR3 has 14 amino acids. V dropped 0 bases and J dropped 8 bases, with 8 bases sitting between them. Germline CDR1 LNHNV, CDR2 YYDKDF (reference sequence). CDR3 sequence (DNA): TGTGCCACCAGCAGAGATGCGACAGATTCACCCCTCCACTTT. Translating it yields CATSRDATDSPLHF.